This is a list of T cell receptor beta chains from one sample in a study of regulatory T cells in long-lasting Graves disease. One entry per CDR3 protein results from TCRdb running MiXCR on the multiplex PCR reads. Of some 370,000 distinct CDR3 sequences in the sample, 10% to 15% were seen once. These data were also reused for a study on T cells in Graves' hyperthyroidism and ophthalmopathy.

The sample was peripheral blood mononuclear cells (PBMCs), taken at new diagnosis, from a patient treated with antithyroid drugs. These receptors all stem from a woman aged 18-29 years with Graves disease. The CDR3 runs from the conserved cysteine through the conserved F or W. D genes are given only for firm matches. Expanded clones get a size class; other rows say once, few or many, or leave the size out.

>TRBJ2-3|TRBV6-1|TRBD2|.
TGTGCCAGCAGTGAAGCGCAGCGGGAGGGCGCAGATACGCAGTATTTT
CASSEAQREGADTQYF
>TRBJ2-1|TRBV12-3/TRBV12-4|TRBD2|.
TGTGCCAGCACTGGGGGCGGGAGGGCCGTCTACAATGAGCAGTTCTTC
CASTGGGRAVYNEQFF
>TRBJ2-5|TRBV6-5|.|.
TGTGCCAGCAGTTACAGGGTGGCAGAGACCCAGTACTTC
CASSYRVAETQYF
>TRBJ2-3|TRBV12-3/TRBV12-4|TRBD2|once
TGTGCCAGCAGCCATGTCCCCGAGCCGGGACTAGCGGGGGGCACAGATACGCAGTATTTT
CASSHVPEPGLAGGTDTQYF
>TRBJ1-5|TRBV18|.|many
TGTGCCAGCTCACCGGGGACGGCCTTTCAGCCCCAGCATTTT
CASSPGTAFQPQHF
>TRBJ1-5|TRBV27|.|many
TGTGCCAGCAGTTTAAATGCGGGCGGGGAGCCCCAGCATTTT
CASSLNAGGEPQHF
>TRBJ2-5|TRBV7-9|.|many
TGTGCCAGCAGCTGGGACGCGGAGACCCAGTACTTC
CASSWDAETQYF
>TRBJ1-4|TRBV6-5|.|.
TGTGCCAGCAGTTACGCGGGTGAGGAAAAACTGTTTTTT
CASSYAGEEKLFF
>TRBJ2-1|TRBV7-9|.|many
TGTGCCAGCAGCTCCATTGCGACGGGAGACTACAATGAGCAGTTCTTC
CASSSIATGDYNEQFF
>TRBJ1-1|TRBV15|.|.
TGTGCCACCAGCGAGCGCTACCACACTGAAGCTTTCTTT
CATSERYHTEAFF
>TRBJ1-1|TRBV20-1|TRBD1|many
TGCAGTGCTAGAGATGCAGGGGGATTGGGGAACACTGAAGCTTTCTTT
CSARDAGGLGNTEAFF
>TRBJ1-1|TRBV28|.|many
TGTGCCAGCAGTTTAGAAGAGGGTCGCACTGAAGCTTTCTTT
CASSLEEGRTEAFF
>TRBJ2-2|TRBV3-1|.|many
TGTGCCAGCAGCCAGGGTACCTTAACAGTCGGGGAGCTGTTTTTT
CASSQGTLTVGELFF
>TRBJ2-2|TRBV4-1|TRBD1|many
TGCGCCAGCAGCAAAGGACAGGGCAACACCGGGGAGCTGTTTTTT
CASSKGQGNTGELFF
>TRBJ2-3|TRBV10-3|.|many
TGTGCCTTCGGTGGGGGCCCACAGGGAGATACGCAGTATTTT
CAFGGGPQGDTQYF
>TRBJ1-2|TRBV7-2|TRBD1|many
TGTGCCAGCAGCTTAGCGCGGGCCGACAGGGGGCTGTTCGGCTACACCTTC
CASSLARADRGLFGYTF
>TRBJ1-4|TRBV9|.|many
TGTGCCAGCAGCGTAGGCCGGCCCTCGAATGAAAAACTGTTTTTT
CASSVGRPSNEKLFF
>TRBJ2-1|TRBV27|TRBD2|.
TGTGCCAGCAGTACCCGGACTAGCGGGGGTAACGAGCAGTTCTTC
CASSTRTSGGNEQFF
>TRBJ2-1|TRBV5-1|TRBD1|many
TGCGCCAGCAGGGCCCCGGGACAGGTTCTATCTGAGCAGTTCTTC
CASRAPGQVLSEQFF
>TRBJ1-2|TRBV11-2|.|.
TGTGCCAGCAGCTCCCTTCGGGACAAGGGCTCAGATACCTATGGCTACACCTTC
CASSSLRDKGSDTYGYTF
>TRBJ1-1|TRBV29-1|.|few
TGCAGCGTTGAAGATTGGGACACGGGTGAAGCTTTCTTT
CSVEDWDTGEAFF
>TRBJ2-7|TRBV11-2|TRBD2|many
TGTGCCAGCAGCCAACAGGCTAGCGGGATCTCCTACGAGCAGTACTTC
CASSQQASGISYEQYF
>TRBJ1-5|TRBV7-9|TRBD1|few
TGTGCCAGCAGTTCAGACAGGGCCTACAATCAGCCCCAGCATTTT
CASSSDRAYNQPQHF
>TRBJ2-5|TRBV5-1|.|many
TGCGCCAGCAGCCTGCAGGGTTGGGAGACCCAGTACTTC
CASSLQGWETQYF
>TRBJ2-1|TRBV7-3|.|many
TGTGCCAGCAGCTTAGATGGGGGATTATACAATGAGCAGTTCTTC
CASSLDGGLYNEQFF
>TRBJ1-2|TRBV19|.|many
TGTGCCGGATGGACAGCCCCTTATGGCTACACCTTC
CAGWTAPYGYTF
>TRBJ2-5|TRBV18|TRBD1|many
TGTGCCAGCAGCTTGACAGGGGAAGAGACCCAGTACTTC
CASSLTGEETQYF
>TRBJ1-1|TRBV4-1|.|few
TGCGCCAGCAGCCAAGATTCAGGGAACACTGAAGCTTTCTTT
CASSQDSGNTEAFF
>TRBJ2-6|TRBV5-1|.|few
TGCGCCAGCAGCCCAGGGTTACGGGGGGCCAACGTCCTGACTTTC
CASSPGLRGANVLTF
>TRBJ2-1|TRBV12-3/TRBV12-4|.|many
TGTGCCAGCAGTATCAAGTACAATGAGCAGTTCTTC
CASSIKYNEQFF
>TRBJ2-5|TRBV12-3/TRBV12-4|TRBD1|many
TGTGCCAGCAGTAGGGACAGCTTTCAAGAGACCCAGTACTTC
CASSRDSFQETQYF
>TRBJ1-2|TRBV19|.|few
TGTGCCAGTACAATCGGGACAACCTATGGCTACACCTTC
CASTIGTTYGYTF
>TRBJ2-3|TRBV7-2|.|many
TGTGCCAGCAGCTTCGGGACTACGCAGTATTTT
CASSFGTTQYF
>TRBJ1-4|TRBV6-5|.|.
TGTGCCAGCAGTTACTTATCCGGAGGGAATGAAAAACTGTTTTTT
CASSYLSGGNEKLFF
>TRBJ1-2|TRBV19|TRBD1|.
TGTGCCAGTAGTATACCCTCCTCCAGGGGGTACAACTATGGCTACACCTTC
CASSIPSSRGYNYGYTF
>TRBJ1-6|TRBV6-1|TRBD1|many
TGTGCCAGCAGTAACACCTGGGGACAGAATTCACCCCTCCACTTT
CASSNTWGQNSPLHF
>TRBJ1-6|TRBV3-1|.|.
TGTGCCAGCAGCCAAGACAGGGTGGTGTACTATAATTCACCCCTCCACTTT
CASSQDRVVYYNSPLHF
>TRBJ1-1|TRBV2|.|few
TGTGCCATCCCTGGGAGACAGGTGGACACTGAAGCTTTCTTT
CAIPGRQVDTEAFF
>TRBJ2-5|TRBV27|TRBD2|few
TGTGCCAGCAGTTTATATGGCCCACTAGCGGTTTTTGAGACCCAGTACTTC
CASSLYGPLAVFETQYF
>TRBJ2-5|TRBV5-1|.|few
TGCGCCAGCAGCTCCTTCAATGAGGGAGAGACCCAGTACTTC
CASSSFNEGETQYF
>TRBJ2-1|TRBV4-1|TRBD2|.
TGCGCCAGCAGACGTCTTGGCGGGAGAAGTCATGAGCAGTTCTTC
CASRRLGGRSHEQFF
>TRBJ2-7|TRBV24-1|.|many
TGTGCCACCATTTCATCCGAGGGCGAGCAGTACTTC
CATISSEGEQYF
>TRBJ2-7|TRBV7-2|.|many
TGTGCCAGCAGCTTAGAACCAAACCCATCCTACGAGCAGTACTTC
CASSLEPNPSYEQYF
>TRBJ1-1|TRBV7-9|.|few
TGTGCCGCCGCACAAGGTATGACTGAAGCTTTCTTT
CAAAQGMTEAFF
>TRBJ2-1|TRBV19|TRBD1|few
TGTGCCAGTAGGTCAGGGGGCAAGGGTAATGAGCAGTTCTTC
CASRSGGKGNEQFF
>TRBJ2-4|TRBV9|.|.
TGTGCCAGCAGCGTCACAGCCGCCAAAAACATTCAGTACTTC
CASSVTAAKNIQYF
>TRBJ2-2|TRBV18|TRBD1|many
TGTGCCAGCTCATCGGGACAGCTAAACACCGGGGAGCTGTTTTTT
CASSSGQLNTGELFF
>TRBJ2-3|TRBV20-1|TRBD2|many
TGCAGTGCTAGATCCCTGAGCGGGGGCCCCACAGATACGCAGTATTTT
CSARSLSGGPTDTQYF
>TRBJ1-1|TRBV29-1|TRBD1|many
TGCAGCACTCAGGGGGGCTCTATTGAGAACACTGAAGCTTTCTTT
CSTQGGSIENTEAFF
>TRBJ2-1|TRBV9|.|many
TGTGCCAGCAGCGGGATGACTGGGACTGCCTACAATGAGCAGTTCTTC
CASSGMTGTAYNEQFF
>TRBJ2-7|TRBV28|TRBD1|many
TGTGCCAGCAGAAACAGGGGGGTCTCCGAGCAGTACTTC
CASRNRGVSEQYF
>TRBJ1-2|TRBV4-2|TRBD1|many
TGTGCCAGCAGCCAAGTAGGGACAGGGACGTATGGCTACACCTTC
CASSQVGTGTYGYTF
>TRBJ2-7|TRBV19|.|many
TGTGCCAGTAGTACCGGGACATCCTCCTACGAGCAGTACTTC
CASSTGTSSYEQYF
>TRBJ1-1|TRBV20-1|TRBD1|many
TGCAGTGCTAGGTTTCCTAACAGGGGAGGCACTGAAGCTTTCTTT
CSARFPNRGGTEAFF
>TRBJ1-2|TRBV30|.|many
TGTGCCTGGAGTCGGACAGTGGAAACGGATGGCTACACCTTC
CAWSRTVETDGYTF
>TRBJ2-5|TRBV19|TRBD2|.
TGTGCCAGTAGTACAACTCCGGGATTAGCGGGACAGACCCAGTACTTC
CASSTTPGLAGQTQYF
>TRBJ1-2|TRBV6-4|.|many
TGTGCCAGCAGTCGGTCGGTGAGCGGCTATGGTGGCTACACCTTC
CASSRSVSGYGGYTF
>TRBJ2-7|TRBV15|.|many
TGTGCCACCAGCCCCGGACCACCTTACTACGAGCAGTACTTC
CATSPGPPYYEQYF
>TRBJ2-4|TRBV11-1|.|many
TGTGCCAGCAGCTTAATCACGGCCAAAAACATTCAGTACTTC
CASSLITAKNIQYF